This TCR beta chain was profiled in a study of blood T cell repertoires in COVID-19. Study background: The analysed material was cDNA or gDNA that came from T cells, B-cell-depleted T cells, or PBMCs.

Clones were read by immunoSEQ multiplex PCR, and TCRdb kept only the in-frame ones, dropping some. The sample yields fewer than 700,000 clones, roughly nine tenths seen once. This clone was seen only once. The V gene lost 1 base and the J gene lost 5 bases, with 15 bases spanning the gap. The length of the CDR3 is 15 residues. CDR1 is LNHNV and CDR2 is YYDKDF in the germline V gene (reference sequence). The receptor was derived from a woman aged 45 to 65 with COVID-19, enrolled during active disease. Input material: peripheral blood. The V and J genes are TRBV15 and TRBJ2-7; D may be TRBD1 (6 bases). CDR3 in amino acids: CATSRGGVGGHEQYF. CDR3 coding DNA: TGTGCCACCAGCAGAGGTGGTGTTGGGGGCCACGAGCAGTACTTC.